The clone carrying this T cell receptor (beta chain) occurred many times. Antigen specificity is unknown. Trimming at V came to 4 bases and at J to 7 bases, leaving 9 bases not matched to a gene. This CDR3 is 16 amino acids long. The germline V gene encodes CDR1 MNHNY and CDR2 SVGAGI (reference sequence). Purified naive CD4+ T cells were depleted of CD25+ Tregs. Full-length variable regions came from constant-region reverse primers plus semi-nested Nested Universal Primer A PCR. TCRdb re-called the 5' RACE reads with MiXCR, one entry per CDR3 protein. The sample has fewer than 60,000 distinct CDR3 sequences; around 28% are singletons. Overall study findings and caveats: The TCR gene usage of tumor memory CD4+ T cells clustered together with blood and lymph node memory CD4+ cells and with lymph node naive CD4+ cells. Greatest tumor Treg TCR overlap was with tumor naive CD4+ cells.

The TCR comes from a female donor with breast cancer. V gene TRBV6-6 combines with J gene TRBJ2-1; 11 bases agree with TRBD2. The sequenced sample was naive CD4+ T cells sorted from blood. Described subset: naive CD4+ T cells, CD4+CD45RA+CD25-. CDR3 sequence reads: CASSFPTSGKWNEQFF. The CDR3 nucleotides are TGTGCCAGCAGTTTCCCGACTAGCGGGAAGTGGAATGAGCAGTTCTTC.